This T cell receptor (beta chain) was documented in a study of shared clonotypes between healthy human individuals. A remark on this clone: Antigen: not known.

Findings of the study overall: Rarefaction gave evidence that sorted-subset sequencing remained incomplete despite large depth. All-four-donor shared clonotypes had higher generation probabilities than non-shared clonotypes did.

Germline-derived CDR1 and CDR2 are LNHDA and SQIVND (reference sequence). The CDR3 length is 16 residues. V lost 4 bases and J lost 4; bases outside the gene matches: 5. Sequenced by immunoSEQ multiplex PCR; TCRdb stores in-frame clones only, minus some. The table shows about 1.5 million clones, with around 98% occurring only once. The TCR was taken from a young man in good health. The rearrangement uses TRBV19 and TRBJ1-5; 12 bases match TRBD1. The source material was naive CD4+ T cells sorted from blood. Subset in this sample: CD45RA+ positively selected. CDR3 in amino acids: CASSSRDRGRNQPQHF. DNA of the CDR3: TGTGCCAGTAGTAGCCGGGACAGGGGGCGAAATCAGCCCCAGCATTTT.